This T cell receptor beta chain was captured by sequencing in a study of cytomegalovirus exposure and HLA in healthy donors. General study findings and limits: TRBV6-2, TRBV6-3 and some other V segments were unresolvable in 87-base-pair reads. Beyond CMV serostatus, there was no information to go on about immune exposure.

PCR primers comprised 60 Vbeta and 13 Jbeta primers. Clones were read by immunoSEQ multiplex PCR, and TCRdb kept only the in-frame ones, dropping some. The sample holds 130,000 or so clones; about 77% are singletons and the top ten take around 1.5%. Comment on this clone: Its target is not known.

V was trimmed by 8 bases and J by 0 bases, leaving 20 bases between them. CDR1 and CDR2 from the germline V gene are MNHEY and SMNVEV (reference sequence). The CDR3 is made up of 16 amino acids. Source material: PBMCs. The rearrangement joins TRBV27 to TRBJ2-7, with a possible D match to TRBD1 (6 bases). This TCR came from a woman between 40 and 50 years old in good health and CMV-seronegative. This CDR3 reads CASRSPSGVGSYEQYF. CDR3 nucleotides: TGTGCCAGCCGTTCACCATCAGGGGTGGGCTCCTACGAGCAGTACTTC.